The sequence of this T cell receptor (beta chain) was determined in a study of cytomegalovirus exposure and HLA in healthy donors (dated by TCRdb to about 2017). With respect to the entire study: According to an earlier analysis of a few hundred of the donors, about 179 million T cells yielded 90 million to 130 million unique TCR beta sequences and about 300 Gb of sequence data. An early release covering roughly 640 HLA-typed donors comprised about 300 gigabases of sequencing data and tens of millions of unique TCR sequences. The genetic ancestry cluster associated with self-reported Caucasian donors included approximately 85% of the 398 genotyped donors. The study aimed to test whether signatures of past pathogen exposure could be identified by cataloging public T cell receptors. Using immunosequencing, the study profiled T cell repertoires from 500 to 800 subjects and related those repertoires to cytomegalovirus serostatus. Besides the first cohort of roughly 700 subjects, a separate validation cohort made up of 90 to 150 different subjects was used. To predict cytomegalovirus infection status, the study brought together high-throughput TCR immunosequencing, statistical association of individual TCRs with disease status, and machine learning. A later analysis re-analyzed previously published TCR beta repertoires from 600 to 850 donors and added high-resolution HLA genotyping to study TCR occurrence patterns. In the later analysis, no new phenotypic data were used to find candidate immune exposures; instead, reliance was placed on TCR beta sequences and their occurrence across donors. An earlier analysis of more than 450 of the donors used high-throughput TCR beta sequencing to judge whether each TCR beta V gene segment behaved as functional or pseudogenic. Donor age, sex, ethnicity and CMV serostatus were compiled together with the repertoire data. Genome-wide SNP genotypes for about three fifths of the roughly 700 donors were used in a later genetic analysis, which treated that subset as a discovery cohort. Every discovery cohort repertoire had been produced on one sequencing platform. Both class I and class II loci were covered by HLA typing, at four-digit resolution. Typing coverage varied by locus: about 620-630 donors for A, B, C, DRB1 and DQB1; 500 to 550 for DQA1; approximately 570 for DPA1; roughly 450 for DPB1. A few DR-DQ haplotypes were treated as single units for association and clustering because of strong linkage in the cohort. Across 300 to 500 genotyped donors of the cohort, an average of roughly 200,000 unique TCR beta nucleotide sequences per donor were sequenced, and about a sixth of those sequences were non-productive. Overall results and qualifications from the work: A further reported finding was that TCR beta sequences accurately predicted the HLA-A and HLA-B alleles for most subjects in the first cohort. At a false discovery rate of 0.05, a later analysis linked 16,951 TCR beta sequences to specific HLA alleles. In the study, roughly 160 TCR beta chains were listed as associated with cytomegalovirus. In vitro tests confirmed that a few of the cytomegalovirus-associated TCR beta chains recognize cytomegalovirus antigens. In this cohort, only TCR beta chains were sequenced, and detectable features were limited by the absence of alpha or paired-chain data. Most TCR sequences were observed very rarely across donors, whereas some public TCRs were present in many individuals. Because counts were too low, roughly 16 rarely observed V segments, including chromosome 9 orphons, were left out of the earlier analysis of about 620 of the donors. A cluster of highly shared sequence variants was judged likely to represent a technical artifact of the sequencing pipeline. According to the authors, the approach could potentially be generalized to other disease states and immunological phenotypes. Correlated functional status among segregating V segments might be attributable to linkage disequilibrium, but an unknown experimental factor could not be ruled out. Most CMV-associated TCR beta chains appeared to be HLA-restricted in a later analysis, and the HLA associations seemed to be driven largely by CMV exposure. In a later genetic analysis, fewer N-insertions in productive TCRs were reported among donors in an Asian-associated ancestry cluster than the roughly 700-donor mean. In a later analysis, several top co-occurrence clusters were reported to appear linked to parvovirus B19, influenza, CMV and Epstein-Barr virus. In a later analysis, the rate of TCR association differed among HLA loci, with DRB1 alleles having the most associated TCRs and HLA-C alleles having the fewest. In a later analysis, HLA-associated TCR beta chains were found to be more clonally expanded and to have lower generation probabilities than equally common non-associated chains. HLA typing was unavailable for some donors at each locus, so association tests used only the typed subset. The only immune exposure information available for the cohort was CMV serostatus. In an earlier analysis of more than 450 of the donors, most TCR beta V segments were observed in productive rearrangements about 87% or about 30% of the time, broadly matching IMGT annotations. Sequencing depth was assumed to be roughly uniform across donors in the presence/absence analyses, though that assumption may not hold. A later genetic analysis associated a missense DCLRE1C variant with V-gene and J-gene trimming of TCR beta chains, and an independent cohort replicated the association. When HLA alleles, especially DR and DQ, strongly co-occurred, attributing TCR associations to individual alleles was difficult. The classifier was reported to diagnose cytomegalovirus status with high specificity and sensitivity in both the original cohort and the validation cohort.

To prepare the library, the immunoSEQ multiplex PCR assay was applied. The multiplex PCR relied on a mix of 60 forward primers for TCR Vbeta segments and 13 reverse primers for TCR Jbeta segments. A multiplex PCR assay on genomic DNA amplified the CDR3 region of rearranged TCR beta genes. The amplified TCR beta libraries were sequenced on the Illumina HiSeq System as 87-base-pair reads. The authors processed their data as follows. Across the 600 to 700 repertoires, a later analysis counted roughly 77 million unique TCR beta chains, 9 million to 14 million of which were shared by at least two donors. A nearest-neighbor algorithm error-corrected the raw reads and collapsed the reads into unique sequences, merging closely related sequences to remove PCR and sequencing errors. Alignment of CDR3 sequences to IMGT reference sequences was used to assign V, D and J gene segments. For a sequence to be retained, a match of at least six nucleotides to both a V gene segment and a J gene segment was required. Rearrangements were classified as productive when the CDR3 lacked stop codons and remained in frame with V and J, and all other rearrangements were classified as non-productive. Following IMGT convention, CDR3 was defined as the stretch from the second conserved V-encoded cysteine up to the conserved J-encoded phenylalanine. In an earlier analysis of 587 of the donors, sequences lacking an unambiguous match to a single V gene segment were excluded. An earlier analysis of several hundred of the donors called V segments functional above 56.7% productive rearrangements and segregating when the between-donor standard deviation exceeded 5%. A statistical classification framework was built to diagnose cytomegalovirus status from the catalog of TCR beta chain sequences. In a later analysis, TCR nucleotide sequences were compared against IMGT/GENE-DB human TR gene sequences so that V and J genes could be assigned. Using the TCRdist pipeline, a later analysis assigned CDR3 sequences along with most-parsimonious VDJ recombination scenarios. A later analysis defined each TCR beta chain by its CDR3 amino acid sequence plus V-gene family, and excluded reads lacking a unique V-gene family. To address suspected cross-contamination and a sequencing artifact, a later analysis removed over 500 highly shared, low-generation-probability nucleotide sequences. In a later analysis, a clonal expansion index was calculated for each public chain from normalized within-repertoire ranks of inferred template counts. In a later analysis, generation probabilities were computed with a VDJ recombination model fitted to out-of-frame rearrangements, and the resulting probabilities were checked against IGoR. A later analysis scored TCR-TCR, TCR-HLA and TCR-CMV co-occurrence with hypergeometric tests, applying a repertoire-size bias correction to TCR pairs. A later analysis estimated false discovery rates by permuting HLA or CMV assignments 20 times. In a later analysis, co-occurring TCRs were grouped using DBSCAN, with TCRdist sequence similarity added in when clustering inside HLA-allele-positive subsets. Repertoires with fewer than 30,000 or more than 120,000 public chains, plus five repertoires with anomalous nucleotide sharing, were excluded from co-occurrence clustering. TCRdb took this table from immuneACCESS and kept in-frame rearrangements with V and J called. Such tables lack part of the clones; where checked against another copy, unresolved V genes explain under half of the gap, and the rest is unexplained. The V and J calls and clone size come from that table; D and trimming were worked out from the DNA. Across this sample there are some 130,000 clones, with around 9.7% seen only once. 1.5% to 2% of the sample comes from the top ten.

On this clone: Its specific antigen is unknown. Nothing much larger sits one base from this clone, and base qualities are not available.

The cohort consisted of 670 or so healthy bone marrow donors. At the time of sampling, every cohort member was nominally healthy, though immune exposures that went unrecorded were likely present. The donor tested CMV seronegative and was one of the 352 seronegative cohort members. Each donor provided a peripheral blood sample, and peripheral blood mononuclear cells were used for TCR beta sequencing. The Qiagen DNeasy Blood Extraction Kit was used to extract genomic DNA from the blood cell samples. This TCR was sampled from a man in his fifties or sixties in good health and CMV-seronegative. The source material was PBMCs.

The CDR3 reads as follows: CASSSTGKRETQYF. The DNA sequence reads TGTGCCAGTAGTTCCACCGGGAAAAGGGAGACCCAGTACTTC. This receptor chain uses TRBV19 and TRBJ2-5; TRBD2 is possibly the D segment (5 matching bases). The CDR3 has 14 amino acids, counting the end cysteine and phenylalanine. Of the read, only the CDR3 DNA is kept; its 42 bases are in frame from base 1. The germline V gene (reference sequence) gives CDR1 as LNHDA and CDR2 as SQIVND. Trimming takes 5 bases from V and 5 bases from J, and the germline ends sit 15 bases apart.